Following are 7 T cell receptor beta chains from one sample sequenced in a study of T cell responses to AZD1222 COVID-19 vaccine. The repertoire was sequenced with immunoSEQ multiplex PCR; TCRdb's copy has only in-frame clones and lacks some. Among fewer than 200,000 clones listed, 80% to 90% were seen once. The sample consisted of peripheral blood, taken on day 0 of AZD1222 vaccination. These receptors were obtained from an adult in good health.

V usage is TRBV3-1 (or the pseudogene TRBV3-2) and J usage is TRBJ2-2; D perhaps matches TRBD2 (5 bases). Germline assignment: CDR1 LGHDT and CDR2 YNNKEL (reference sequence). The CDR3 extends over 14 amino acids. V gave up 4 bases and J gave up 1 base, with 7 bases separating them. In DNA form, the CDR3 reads TGTGCCAGCAGCCGTGGAGGGAACACCGGGGAGCTGTTTTTT. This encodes CASSRGGNTGELFF.

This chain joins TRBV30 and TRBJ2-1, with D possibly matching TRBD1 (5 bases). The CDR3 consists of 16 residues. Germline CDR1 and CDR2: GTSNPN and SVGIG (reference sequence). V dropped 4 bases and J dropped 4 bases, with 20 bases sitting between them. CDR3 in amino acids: CAWTPPGVNRYNEQFF. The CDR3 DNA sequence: TGTGCCTGGACCCCCCCTGGTGTTAACAGGTACAATGAGCAGTTCTTC.

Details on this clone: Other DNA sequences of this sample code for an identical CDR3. The CDR3: CASSEGRETQYF. CDR3 coding DNA: TGTGCCAGCAGTGAAGGCCGGGAGACCCAGTACTTC. The chain links TRBV2 to TRBJ2-5; D gene unclear. Trimming shortened V by 1 base and J by 5 bases, and 5 bases separated the two germline ends. Looked up from germline, CDR1 is SNHLY and CDR2 is FYNNEI. The length of the CDR3 is 12 residues.

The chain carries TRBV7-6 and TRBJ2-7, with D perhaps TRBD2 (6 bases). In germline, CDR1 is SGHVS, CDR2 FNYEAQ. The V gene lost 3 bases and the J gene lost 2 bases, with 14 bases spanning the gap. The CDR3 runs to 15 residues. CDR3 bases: TGTGCCAGCAGCTTCACGGCTAGCGCGCCCTACGAGCAGTACTTC. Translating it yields CASSFTASAPYEQYF.

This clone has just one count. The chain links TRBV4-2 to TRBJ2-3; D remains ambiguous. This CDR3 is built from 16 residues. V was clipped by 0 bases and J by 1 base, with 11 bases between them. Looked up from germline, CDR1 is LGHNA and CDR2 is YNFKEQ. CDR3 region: CASSQDESLGTDTQYF. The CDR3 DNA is TGTGCCAGCAGCCAAGATGAGAGTTTGGGCACAGATACGCAGTATTTT.

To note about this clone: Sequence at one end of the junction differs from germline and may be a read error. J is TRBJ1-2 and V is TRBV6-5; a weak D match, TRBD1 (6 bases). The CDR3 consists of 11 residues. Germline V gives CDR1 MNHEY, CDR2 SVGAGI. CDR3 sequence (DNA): TGCGCGACAGGCCGGATAGATGGCTACACCTTC. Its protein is CATGRIDGYTF.

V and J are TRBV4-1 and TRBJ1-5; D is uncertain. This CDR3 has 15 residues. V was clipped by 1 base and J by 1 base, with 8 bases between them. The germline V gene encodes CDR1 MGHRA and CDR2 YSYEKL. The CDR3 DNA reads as TGCGCCAGCAGCCAAGTGGCTGAGAGCAATCAGCCCCAGCATTTT. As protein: CASSQVAESNQPQHF.